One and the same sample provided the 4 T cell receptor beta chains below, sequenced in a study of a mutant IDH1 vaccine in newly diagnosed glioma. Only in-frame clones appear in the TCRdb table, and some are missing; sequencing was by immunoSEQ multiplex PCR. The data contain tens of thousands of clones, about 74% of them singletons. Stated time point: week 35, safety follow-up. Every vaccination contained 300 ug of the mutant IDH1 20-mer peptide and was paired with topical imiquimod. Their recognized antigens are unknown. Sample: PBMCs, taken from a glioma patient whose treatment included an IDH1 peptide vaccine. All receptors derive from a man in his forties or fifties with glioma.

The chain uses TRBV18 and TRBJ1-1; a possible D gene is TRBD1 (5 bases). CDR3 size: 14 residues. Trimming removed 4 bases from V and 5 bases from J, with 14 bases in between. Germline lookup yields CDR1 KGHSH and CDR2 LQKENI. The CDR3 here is CASSLGTSGTEAFF. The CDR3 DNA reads TGTGCCAGCTCACTTGGGACGTCCGGGACTGAAGCTTTCTTT. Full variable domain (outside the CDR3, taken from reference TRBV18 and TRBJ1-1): NAGVMQNPRHLVRRRGQEARLRCSPMKGHSHVYWYRQLPEEGLKFMVYLQKENIIDESGMPKERFSAEFPKEGPSILRIQQVVRGDSAAYFCASSLGTSGTEAFFGQGTRLTVV.

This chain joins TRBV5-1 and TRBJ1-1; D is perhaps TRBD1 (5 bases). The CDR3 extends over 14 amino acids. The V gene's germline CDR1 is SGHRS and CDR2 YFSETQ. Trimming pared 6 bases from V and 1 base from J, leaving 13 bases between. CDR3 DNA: TGCGCCAGCACCCCCGGCACAGGGAACACTGAAGCTTTCTTT. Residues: CASTPGTGNTEAFF. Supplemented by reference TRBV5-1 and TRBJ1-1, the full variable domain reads KAGVTQTPRYLIKTRGQQVTLSCSPISGHRSVSWYQQTPGQGLQFLFEYFSETQRNKGNFPGRFSGRQFSNSRSEMNVSTLELGDSALYLCASTPGTGNTEAFFGQGTRLTVV.

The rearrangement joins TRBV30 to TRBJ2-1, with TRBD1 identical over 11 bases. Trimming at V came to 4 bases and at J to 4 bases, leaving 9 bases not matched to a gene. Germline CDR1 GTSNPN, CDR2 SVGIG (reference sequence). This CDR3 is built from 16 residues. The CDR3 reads CAWTGTGGPSYNEQFF. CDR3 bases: TGTGCCTGGACCGGGACAGGGGGTCCCTCTTACAATGAGCAGTTCTTC.

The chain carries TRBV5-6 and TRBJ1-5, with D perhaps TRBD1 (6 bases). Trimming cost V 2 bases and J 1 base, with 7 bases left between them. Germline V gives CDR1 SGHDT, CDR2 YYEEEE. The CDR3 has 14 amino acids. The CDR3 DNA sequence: TGTGCCAGCAGCTTTGGACAGAGCAATCAGCCCCAGCATTTT. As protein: CASSFGQSNQPQHF. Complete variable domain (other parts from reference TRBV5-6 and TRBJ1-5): DAGVTQSPTHLIKTRGQQVTLRCSPKSGHDTVSWYQQALGQGPQFIFQYYEEEERQRGNFPDRFSGHQFPNYSSELNVNALLLGDSALYLCASSFGQSNQPQHFGDGTRLSIL.